The present T cell receptor (beta chain) was sequenced within a study of cytomegalovirus exposure and HLA in healthy donors (dated by TCRdb to about 2017). For the study in its entirety: An earlier analysis of about 560 of the donors reported roughly 300 Gb of sequence data and approximately 120 million unique TCR beta sequences obtained from 150 million to 200 million T cells. An early release that covered some 630 HLA-typed donors contained approximately 300 gigabases of sequencing data and 65 million to 100 million unique TCR sequences. Of the 398 genotyped donors, approximately 83% fell in the genetic ancestry cluster associated with self-reported Caucasian donors. The aim of the study was to test whether cataloging public T cell receptors could identify signatures of past pathogen exposure. Using immunosequencing, the study profiled T cell repertoires from about 650 subjects and related those repertoires to cytomegalovirus serostatus. Besides the first cohort of 550 to 750 subjects, a separate validation cohort made up of 95 to 150 different subjects was used. To predict cytomegalovirus infection status, the study combined high-throughput TCR immunosequencing, statistical association of individual TCRs with disease status, and machine learning. To study patterns of TCR occurrence, a later analysis re-analyzed previously published TCR beta repertoires from just over 650 donors and added high-resolution HLA genotyping. In the later analysis, no new phenotypic data were used to find candidate immune exposures; instead, reliance was placed on TCR beta sequences and their occurrence across donors. In an earlier analysis of more than 550 of the donors, high-throughput TCR beta sequencing was used to judge whether each TCR beta V gene segment behaved as functional or pseudogenic. Donor age, sex, ethnicity and CMV serostatus were compiled alongside the repertoire data. Genome-wide SNP genotypes for about 65% of the roughly 670 donors were used in a later genetic analysis, which treated that subset as a discovery cohort. Every repertoire in the discovery cohort had been generated on one and the same sequencing platform. HLA typing covered class I and class II loci at four-digit resolution. The number of donors typed differed by locus, with 629-630 for A, B, C, DRB1 and DQB1, roughly 550 for DQA1, 600 to 610 for DPA1, and approximately 470 for DPB1. Roughly five DR-DQ haplotypes were treated as single units for association and clustering because of strong linkage in the cohort. Among roughly 370 genotyped donors of the cohort, an average of 235,054 unique TCR beta nucleotide sequences were sequenced per donor, about a sixth of them non-productive.

The library was produced with the immunoSEQ multiplex PCR assay. A mixture of 60 forward primers for TCR Vbeta segments and 13 reverse primers for TCR Jbeta segments was used in the multiplex PCR. The CDR3 region of rearranged TCR beta genes was amplified from genomic DNA with a multiplex PCR assay. The amplified TCR beta libraries were sequenced on the Illumina HiSeq System as 87-base-pair reads. Turning to the authors' computational methods: In a later analysis, roughly 80 million unique TCR beta chains were counted across the roughly 670 repertoires, and about 10 million of these chains were shared by at least two donors. Raw reads were error-corrected and collapsed into unique sequences by a nearest-neighbor algorithm in which closely related sequences were merged to remove PCR and sequencing errors. To assign V, D and J gene segments, CDR3 sequences were aligned to IMGT reference sequences. For a sequence to be retained, at least a six-nucleotide match to both a V gene segment and a J gene segment was required. A rearrangement was called productive if the CDR3 had no stop codons and remained in frame with V and J, and every other rearrangement was called non-productive. CDR3 was defined by IMGT convention, running from the second conserved V-encoded cysteine to the conserved J-encoded phenylalanine. The earlier analysis of about 610 of the donors excluded any sequence lacking an unambiguous match to a single V gene segment. An earlier analysis of about 600 of the donors called V segments functional above 56.7% productive rearrangements and segregating when the between-donor standard deviation exceeded 5%. A statistical classification framework was built for diagnosing cytomegalovirus status from the catalog of TCR beta chain sequences. In a later analysis, TCR nucleotide sequences were compared against IMGT/GENE-DB human TR gene sequences so that V and J genes could be assigned. A later analysis assigned CDR3 sequences and most-parsimonious VDJ recombination scenarios with the TCRdist pipeline. In a later analysis, each TCR beta chain was defined by its CDR3 amino acid sequence together with its V-gene family, and reads without a unique V-gene family were excluded. As a way to deal with suspected cross-contamination and a sequencing artifact, a later analysis dropped 450 to 600 nucleotide sequences that were highly shared and had low generation probability. In a later analysis, a clonal expansion index was calculated for each public chain from normalized within-repertoire ranks of inferred template counts. In a later analysis, generation probabilities were computed with a VDJ recombination model fitted to out-of-frame rearrangements, and the resulting probabilities were checked against IGoR. In a later analysis, hypergeometric tests were used to score TCR-TCR, TCR-HLA and TCR-CMV co-occurrence, with a repertoire-size bias correction applied to TCR pairs. False discovery rates were estimated in a later analysis by permuting HLA or CMV assignments 20 times. In a later analysis, co-occurring TCRs were grouped using DBSCAN, and TCRdist sequence similarity was added for clustering within HLA-allele-positive subsets. Repertoires with fewer than 30,000 or more than 120,000 public chains, plus five repertoires with anomalous nucleotide sharing, were excluded from co-occurrence clustering. Drawn from immuneACCESS, this table holds only the in-frame rearrangements with V and J called that TCRdb kept. Clones are partly lost; checked studies trace under half to an unresolved V gene and leave the rest unexplained. For V, J and clone size, that table is used; D and trimming come from the DNA. This sample holds around 160,000 clones; about 75% were observed only once. The top ten hold roughly 8.2% of the sample.

Cut back by 4 bases and 0 bases, the V and J ends lie 7 bases apart. From cysteine to phenylalanine, the CDR3 is 12 amino acids long. Only the CDR3 DNA stays, 36 bases, in frame from base 1. Reading the germline V gene (reference sequence) gives CDR1 GTSNPN and CDR2 SVGIG. The cohort comprised some 730 healthy bone marrow donors. At the time of sampling, every cohort member was nominally healthy, though immune exposures that went unrecorded were likely present. The donor tested CMV seropositive, placing the donor among the roughly 300 seropositive members of the cohort. Every donor gave a peripheral blood sample, and the peripheral blood mononuclear cells from that sample were used for TCR beta sequencing. The Qiagen DNeasy Blood Extraction Kit was used to extract genomic DNA from the blood cell samples. What the authors observed across the whole study: A group of highly shared sequence variants was considered likely to be a technical artifact of the sequencing pipeline. It was suggested by the authors that the approach could potentially be generalized to other disease states and immunological phenotypes. In the study, 150 to 200 TCR beta chains were listed as associated with cytomegalovirus. Several of the top co-occurrence clusters appeared to be linked to parvovirus B19, influenza, CMV and Epstein-Barr virus, according to a later analysis. The classifier was reported to diagnose cytomegalovirus status with high specificity and sensitivity in both the original cohort and the validation cohort. At a false discovery rate of 0.05, a later analysis linked some 17,000 TCR beta sequences to specific HLA alleles. Because some donors lacked HLA typing at each locus, the association tests relied only on the typed subset. An association between a missense DCLRE1C variant and V-gene and J-gene trimming of TCR beta chains was found in a later genetic analysis and replicated in an independent cohort. Most CMV-associated TCR beta chains appeared to be HLA-restricted in a later analysis, and the HLA associations seemed to be driven largely by CMV exposure. An earlier analysis of some 560 of the donors showed that most TCR beta V segments appeared in productive rearrangements either about 87% or about 30% of the time, which broadly matched IMGT annotations. Some IMGT-functional V segments, including TRBV6-2 and TRBV6-3, could not be distinguished by the 87-base-pair reads and were therefore excluded. Immune exposure information for the cohort was limited to CMV serostatus. According to a later genetic analysis, donors in an Asian-associated ancestry cluster had fewer N-insertions in productive TCRs than the approximately 710-donor mean. The cohort was sequenced for TCR beta chains only, and without alpha or paired-chain data the features that could be detected were limited. In a later analysis, HLA-associated TCR beta chains were found to be more clonally expanded and to have lower generation probabilities than equally common non-associated chains. According to a later analysis, TCR association rates differed among HLA loci, with DRB1 alleles showing the most associated TCRs and HLA-C alleles showing the fewest. Because counts were too low, 15 to 20 rarely observed V segments, including chromosome 9 orphons, were excluded from the earlier analysis of a few hundred of the donors. Linkage disequilibrium might explain the correlated functional status among segregating V segments, but an unknown experimental factor could not be ruled out. A further reported finding was that TCR beta sequences accurately predicted the HLA-A and HLA-B alleles for most subjects in the first cohort. In vitro tests confirmed that three of the cytomegalovirus-associated TCR beta chains recognize cytomegalovirus antigens. The presence/absence analyses assumed that sequencing depth was roughly uniform across donors, and that assumption may not be true. When HLA alleles, especially DR and DQ, strongly co-occurred, attributing TCR associations to individual alleles was difficult. While some public TCRs were present in many individuals, most TCR sequences turned up only very rarely across donors.

This clone was seen a few times. Its antigen remains unidentified. Per-nucleotide qualities are absent, and no much larger clonotype sits a single base away. This TCR came from a woman aged 40 to 50 in good health and CMV-seropositive. Sequences were obtained from PBMCs. The chain is encoded by TRBV30 joined to TRBJ2-7; no confident D gene assignment can be made. The CDR3 reads as follows: CAWNRVSYEQYF. The DNA sequence is given as TGTGCCTGGAATCGCGTCTCCTACGAGCAGTACTTC.